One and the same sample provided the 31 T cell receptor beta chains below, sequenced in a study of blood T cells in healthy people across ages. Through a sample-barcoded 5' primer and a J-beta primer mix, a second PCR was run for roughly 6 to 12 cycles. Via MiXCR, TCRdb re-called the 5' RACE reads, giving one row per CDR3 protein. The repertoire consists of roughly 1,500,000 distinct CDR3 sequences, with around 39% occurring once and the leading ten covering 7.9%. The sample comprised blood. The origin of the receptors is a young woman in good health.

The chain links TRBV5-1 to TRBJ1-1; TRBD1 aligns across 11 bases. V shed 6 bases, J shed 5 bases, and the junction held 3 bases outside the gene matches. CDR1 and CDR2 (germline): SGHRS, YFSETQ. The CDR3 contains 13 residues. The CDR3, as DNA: TGCGCCAGCACGGACAGGGGGCCAACTGAAGCTTTCTTT. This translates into CASTDRGPTEAFF. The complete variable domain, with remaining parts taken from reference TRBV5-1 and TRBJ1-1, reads KAGVTQTPRYLIKTRGQQVTLSCSPISGHRSVSWYQQTPGQGLQFLFEYFSETQRNKGNFPGRFSGRQFSNSRSEMNVSTLELGDSALYLCASTDRGPTEAFFGQGTRLTVV.

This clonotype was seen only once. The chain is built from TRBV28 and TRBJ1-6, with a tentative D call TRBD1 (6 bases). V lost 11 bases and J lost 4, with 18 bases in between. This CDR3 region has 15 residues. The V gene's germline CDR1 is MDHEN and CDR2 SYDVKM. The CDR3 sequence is CAALGRGGYNSPLHF. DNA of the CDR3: TGTGCCGCCCTCGGAAGAGGGGGGTATAATTCACCCCTCCACTTT.

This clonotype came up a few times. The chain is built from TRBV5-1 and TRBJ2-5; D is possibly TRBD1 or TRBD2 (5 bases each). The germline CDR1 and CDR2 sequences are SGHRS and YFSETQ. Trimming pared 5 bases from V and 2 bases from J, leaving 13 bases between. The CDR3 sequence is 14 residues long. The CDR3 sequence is CASRPGRLQETQYF. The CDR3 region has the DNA TGCGCCAGCAGACCGGGACGGTTACAAGAGACCCAGTACTTC.

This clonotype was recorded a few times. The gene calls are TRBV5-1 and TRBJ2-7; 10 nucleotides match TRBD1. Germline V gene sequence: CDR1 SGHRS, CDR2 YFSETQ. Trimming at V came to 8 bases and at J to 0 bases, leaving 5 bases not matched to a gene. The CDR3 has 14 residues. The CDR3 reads CASVGQGSSYEQYF. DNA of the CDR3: TGCGCCAGTGTGGGACAGGGGAGCTCCTACGAGCAGTACTTC.

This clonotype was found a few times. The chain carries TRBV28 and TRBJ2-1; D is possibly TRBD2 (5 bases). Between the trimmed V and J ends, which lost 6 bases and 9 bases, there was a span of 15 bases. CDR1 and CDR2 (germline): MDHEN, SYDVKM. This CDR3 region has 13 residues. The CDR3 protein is CASRAHGESEQFF. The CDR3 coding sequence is TGTGCCAGCAGGGCCCATGGGGAGAGTGAGCAGTTCTTC.

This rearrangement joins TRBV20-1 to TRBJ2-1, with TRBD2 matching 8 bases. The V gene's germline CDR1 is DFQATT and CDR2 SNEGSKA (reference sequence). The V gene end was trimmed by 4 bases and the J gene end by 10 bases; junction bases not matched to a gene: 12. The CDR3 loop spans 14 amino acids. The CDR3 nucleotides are TGCAGTGCTAATACACCGGGAGGGACCTACGAGCAGTTCTTC. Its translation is CSANTPGGTYEQFF.

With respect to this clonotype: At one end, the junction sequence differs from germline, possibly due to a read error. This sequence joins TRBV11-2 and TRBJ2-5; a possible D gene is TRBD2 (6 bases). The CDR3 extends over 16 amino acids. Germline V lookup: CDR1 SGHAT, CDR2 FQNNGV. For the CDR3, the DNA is TGTGCCAGCAGCCCCCGTTCGGGGGTTGACCAAGAGACCCGGTACTTC. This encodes CASSPRSGVDQETRYF. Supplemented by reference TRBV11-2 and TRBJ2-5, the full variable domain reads EAGVAQSPRYKIIEKRQSVAFWCNPISGHATLYWYQQILGQGPKLLIQFQNNGVVDDSQLPKDRFSAERLKGVDSTLKIQPAKLEDSAVYLCASSPRSGVDQETRYFGPGTRLLVL.

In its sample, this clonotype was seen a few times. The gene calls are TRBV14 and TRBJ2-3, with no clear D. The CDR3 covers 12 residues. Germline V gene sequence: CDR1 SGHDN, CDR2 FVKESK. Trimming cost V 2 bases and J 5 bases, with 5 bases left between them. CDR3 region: CASSQPVDTQYF. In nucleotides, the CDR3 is TGTGCCAGCAGCCAACCGGTAGATACGCAGTATTTT.

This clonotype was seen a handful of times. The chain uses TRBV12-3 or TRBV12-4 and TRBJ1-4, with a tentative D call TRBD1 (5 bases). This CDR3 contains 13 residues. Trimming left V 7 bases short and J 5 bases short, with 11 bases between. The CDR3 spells CASTGRTNEKLFF. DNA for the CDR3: TGTGCCAGCACCGGCCGGACAAATGAAAAACTGTTTTTT.

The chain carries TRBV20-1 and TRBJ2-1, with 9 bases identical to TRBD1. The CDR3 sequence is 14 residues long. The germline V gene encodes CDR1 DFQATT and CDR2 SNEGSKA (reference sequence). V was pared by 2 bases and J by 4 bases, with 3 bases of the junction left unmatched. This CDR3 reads CSARRDREYNEQFF. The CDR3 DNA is TGCAGTGCTAGACGGGACAGGGAGTACAATGAGCAGTTCTTC.

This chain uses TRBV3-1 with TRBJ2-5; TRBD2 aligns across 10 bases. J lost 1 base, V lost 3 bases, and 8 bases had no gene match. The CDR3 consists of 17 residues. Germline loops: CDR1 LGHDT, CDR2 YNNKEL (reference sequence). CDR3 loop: CASSHESLAGVQETQYF. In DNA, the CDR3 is TGTGCCAGCAGCCATGAGTCTCTAGCGGGGGTCCAAGAGACCCAGTACTTC.

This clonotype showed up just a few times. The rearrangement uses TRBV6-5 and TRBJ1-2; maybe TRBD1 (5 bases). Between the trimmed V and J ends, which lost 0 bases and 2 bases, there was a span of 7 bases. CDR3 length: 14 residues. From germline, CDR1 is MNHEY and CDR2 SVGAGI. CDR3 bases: TGTGCCAGCAGTTACTCGTGGGGCAACTATGGCTACACCTTC. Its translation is CASSYSWGNYGYTF.

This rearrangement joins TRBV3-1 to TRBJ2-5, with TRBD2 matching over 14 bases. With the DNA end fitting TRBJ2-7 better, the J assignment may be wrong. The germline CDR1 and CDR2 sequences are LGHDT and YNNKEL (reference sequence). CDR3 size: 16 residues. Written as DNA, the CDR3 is TGTGCCAGCAGCACGGGACTAGCGGGGGCAACCTACGAGCAGTACTTC. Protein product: CASSTGLAGATYEQYF.

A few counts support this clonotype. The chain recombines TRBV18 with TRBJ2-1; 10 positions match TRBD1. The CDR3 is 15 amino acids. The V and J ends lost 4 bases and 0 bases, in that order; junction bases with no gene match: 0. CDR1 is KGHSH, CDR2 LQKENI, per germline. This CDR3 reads CASSRQGASYNEQFF. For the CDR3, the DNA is TGTGCCAGCTCACGACAGGGGGCCTCCTACAATGAGCAGTTCTTC.

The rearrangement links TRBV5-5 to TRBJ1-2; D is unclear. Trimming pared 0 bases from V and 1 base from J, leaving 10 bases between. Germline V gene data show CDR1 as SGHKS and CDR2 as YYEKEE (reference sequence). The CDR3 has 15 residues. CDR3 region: CASSLGATDNYGYTF. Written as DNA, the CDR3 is TGTGCCAGCAGCTTGGGGGCAACAGATAACTATGGCTACACCTTC.

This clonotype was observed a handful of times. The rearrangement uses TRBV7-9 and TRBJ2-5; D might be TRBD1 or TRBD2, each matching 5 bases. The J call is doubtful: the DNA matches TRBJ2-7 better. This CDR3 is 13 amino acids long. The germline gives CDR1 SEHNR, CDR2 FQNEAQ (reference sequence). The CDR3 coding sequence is TGTGCCAGCAGCTTAAACGGGGCGTACGAGCAGTACTTC. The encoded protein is CASSLNGAYEQYF.

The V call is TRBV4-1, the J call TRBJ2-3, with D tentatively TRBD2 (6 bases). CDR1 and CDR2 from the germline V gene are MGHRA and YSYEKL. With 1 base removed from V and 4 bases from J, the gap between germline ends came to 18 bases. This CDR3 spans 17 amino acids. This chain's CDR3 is CASSQVPAGGVADTQYF. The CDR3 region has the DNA TGCGCCAGCAGCCAAGTCCCGGCTGGAGGGGTTGCAGATACGCAGTATTTT.

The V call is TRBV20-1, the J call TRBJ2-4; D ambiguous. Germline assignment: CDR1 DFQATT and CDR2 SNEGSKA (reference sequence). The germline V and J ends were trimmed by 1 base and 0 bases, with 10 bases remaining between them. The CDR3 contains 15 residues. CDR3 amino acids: CSARVRRLAKNIQYF. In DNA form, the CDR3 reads TGCAGTGCTAGAGTAAGGCGACTAGCCAAAAACATTCAGTACTTC.

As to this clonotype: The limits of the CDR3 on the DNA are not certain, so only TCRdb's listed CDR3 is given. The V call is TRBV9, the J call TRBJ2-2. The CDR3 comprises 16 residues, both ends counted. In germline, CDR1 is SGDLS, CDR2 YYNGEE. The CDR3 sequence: CASSVAFGDGTGELFF.

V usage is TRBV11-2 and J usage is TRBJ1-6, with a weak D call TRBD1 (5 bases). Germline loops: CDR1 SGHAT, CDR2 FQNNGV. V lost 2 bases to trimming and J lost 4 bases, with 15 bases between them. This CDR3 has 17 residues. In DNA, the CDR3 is TGTGCCAGCAGCTTAACCTTGGGGGGGACGTATAATTCACCCCTCCACTTT. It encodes CASSLTLGGTYNSPLHF.

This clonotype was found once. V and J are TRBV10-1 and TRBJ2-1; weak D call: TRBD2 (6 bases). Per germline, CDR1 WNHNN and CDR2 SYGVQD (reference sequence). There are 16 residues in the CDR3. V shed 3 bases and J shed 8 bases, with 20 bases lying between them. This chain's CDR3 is CASSETPSDPGDEQFF. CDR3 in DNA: TGCGCCAGCAGTGAAACGCCTAGCGACCCAGGCGATGAGCAGTTCTTC.

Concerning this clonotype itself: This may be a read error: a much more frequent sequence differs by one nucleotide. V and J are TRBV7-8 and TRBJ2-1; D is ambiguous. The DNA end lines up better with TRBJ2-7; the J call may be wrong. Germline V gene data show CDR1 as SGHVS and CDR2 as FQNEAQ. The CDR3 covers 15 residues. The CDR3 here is CASSLLVGSYNEQYF. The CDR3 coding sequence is TGTGCCAGCAGCTTACTCGTGGGGTCATACAATGAGCAGTACTTC.

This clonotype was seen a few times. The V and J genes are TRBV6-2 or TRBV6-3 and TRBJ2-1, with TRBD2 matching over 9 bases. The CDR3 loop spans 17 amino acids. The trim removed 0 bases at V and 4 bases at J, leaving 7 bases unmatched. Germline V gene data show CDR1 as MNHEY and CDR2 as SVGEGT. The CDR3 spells CASSYSRSSGEYNEQFF. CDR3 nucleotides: TGTGCCAGCAGTTACTCGAGGTCTAGCGGGGAATACAATGAGCAGTTCTTC.

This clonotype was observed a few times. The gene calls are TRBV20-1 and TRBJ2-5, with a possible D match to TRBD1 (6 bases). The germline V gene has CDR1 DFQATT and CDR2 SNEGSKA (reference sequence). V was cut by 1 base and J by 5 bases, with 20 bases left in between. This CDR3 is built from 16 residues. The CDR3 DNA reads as TGCAGTGCTAGAGGGTGGGCTAGCAGGGGTTCCGAGACCCAGTACTTC. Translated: CSARGWASRGSETQYF.

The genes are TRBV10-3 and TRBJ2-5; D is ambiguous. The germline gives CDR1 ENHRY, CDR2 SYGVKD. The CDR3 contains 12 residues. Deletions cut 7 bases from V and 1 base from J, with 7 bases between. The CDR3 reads CAIKSSQETQYF. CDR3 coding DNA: TGTGCCATCAAAAGCTCCCAAGAGACCCAGTACTTC.

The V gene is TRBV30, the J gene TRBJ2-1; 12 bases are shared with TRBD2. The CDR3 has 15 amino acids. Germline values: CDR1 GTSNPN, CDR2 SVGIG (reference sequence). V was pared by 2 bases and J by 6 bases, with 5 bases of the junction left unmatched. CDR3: CAWSLLAGGFNEQFF. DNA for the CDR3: TGTGCCTGGAGTCTACTAGCGGGAGGATTCAATGAGCAGTTCTTC.

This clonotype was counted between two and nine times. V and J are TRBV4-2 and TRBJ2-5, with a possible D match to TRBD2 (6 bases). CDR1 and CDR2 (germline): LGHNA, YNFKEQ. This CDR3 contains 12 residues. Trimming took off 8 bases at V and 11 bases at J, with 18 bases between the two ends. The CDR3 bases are TGTGCCAGCCGAGCGGGTGGAGGGGAGCAGTACTTC. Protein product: CASRAGGGEQYF.

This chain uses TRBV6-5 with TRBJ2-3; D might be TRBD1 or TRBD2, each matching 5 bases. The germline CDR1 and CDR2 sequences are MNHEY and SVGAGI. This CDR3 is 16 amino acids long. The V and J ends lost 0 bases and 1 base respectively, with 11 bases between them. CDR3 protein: CASSYSRGLGTDTQYF. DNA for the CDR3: TGTGCCAGCAGTTACTCTCGGGGCCTCGGCACAGATACGCAGTATTTT.

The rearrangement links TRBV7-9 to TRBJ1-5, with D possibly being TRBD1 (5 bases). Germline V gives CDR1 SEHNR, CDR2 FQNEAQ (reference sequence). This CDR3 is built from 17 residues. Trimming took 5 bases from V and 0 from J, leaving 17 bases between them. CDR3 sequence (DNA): TGTGCCAGCAGCCGAGGGGTAAAAGGGGATAGCAATCAGCCCCAGCATTTT. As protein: CASSRGVKGDSNQPQHF.

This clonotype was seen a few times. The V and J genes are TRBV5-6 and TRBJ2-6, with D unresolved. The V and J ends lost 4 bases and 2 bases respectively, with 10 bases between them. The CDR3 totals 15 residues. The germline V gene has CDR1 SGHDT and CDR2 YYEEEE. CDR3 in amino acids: CASSPTKAGANVLTF. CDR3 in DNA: TGTGCCAGCAGCCCAACTAAAGCTGGGGCCAACGTCCTGACTTTC. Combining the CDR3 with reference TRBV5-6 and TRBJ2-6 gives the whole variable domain DAGVTQSPTHLIKTRGQQVTLRCSPKSGHDTVSWYQQALGQGPQFIFQYYEEEERQRGNFPDRFSGHQFPNYSSELNVNALLLGDSALYLCASSPTKAGANVLTFGAGSRLTVL.

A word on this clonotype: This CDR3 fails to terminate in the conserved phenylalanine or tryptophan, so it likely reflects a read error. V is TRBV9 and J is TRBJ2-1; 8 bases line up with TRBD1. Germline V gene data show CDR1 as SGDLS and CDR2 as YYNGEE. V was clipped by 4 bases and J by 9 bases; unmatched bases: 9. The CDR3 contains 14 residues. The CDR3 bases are TGTGCCAGCAGCCCTCGGACAGGGTACGGTGAGCAGTTCTCC. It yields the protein CASSPRTGYGEQFS.